Each of the 20 T cell receptor beta chains below was sequenced from the same sample in a study of glioma-infiltrating T cells. TCR alpha and beta CDR3 regions were amplified from RNA using iRepertoire nested multiplex PCR. From the multiplex PCR reads, TCRdb called clonotypes with MiXCR, one entry per CDR3 protein. The sample consists of approximately 120,000 distinct CDR3 sequences, about 25% of them appearing once. Sequencing was performed on glioma tissue, nonneoplastic brain tissue, or PBMCs (not recorded which). The source of these receptors is a human donor with low-grade glioma or glioblastoma, undergoing nonglioma brain surgery, or in good health (not recorded which).

This clonotype was counted ten times or more. V usage is TRBV5-4 and J usage is TRBJ1-1; no clear D. Germline V gene sequence: CDR1 SGHNT, CDR2 YYREEE (reference sequence). There are 13 residues in the CDR3. V dropped 5 bases and J dropped 1 base, with 9 bases sitting between them. CDR3 nucleotide sequence: TGTGCCAGCAGTTTCCATGGGAACACTGAAGCTTTCTTT. Encoded protein: CASSFHGNTEAFF. The full variable domain, its missing parts supplied by reference TRBV5-4 and TRBJ1-1, is ETGVTQSPTHLIKTRGQQVTLRCSSQSGHNTVSWYQQALGQGPQFIFQYYREEENGRGNFPPRFSGLQFPNYSSELNVNALELDDSALYLCASSFHGNTEAFFGQGTRLTVV.

A word on this clonotype: A read error may produce the germline difference seen at one junction end. This chain connects TRBV20-1 to TRBJ2-7; possible D gene TRBD1, 6 bases. Germline-derived CDR1 and CDR2 are DFQATT and SNEGSKA (reference sequence). The CDR3 extends over 12 amino acids. The CDR3 sequence: CSAGDNSYEQHF. CDR3 bases: TGCAGTGCGGGGGACAACTCATACGAGCAGCACTTC.

This clonotype was detected many times. The chain employs TRBV7-9 and TRBJ2-1; maybe TRBD1 (5 bases). The CDR3 loop spans 16 amino acids. The germline V and J ends were trimmed by 5 bases and 0 bases, with 14 bases remaining between them. The germline V gene has CDR1 SEHNR and CDR2 FQNEAQ (reference sequence). CDR3 bases: TGTGCCAGCAGCCACGTGCAGGGAAGCTCCTACAATGAGCAGTTCTTC. This encodes CASSHVQGSSYNEQFF.

With regard to this clonotype: At one end, the junction sequence differs from germline, possibly due to a read error. This chain connects TRBV5-1 to TRBJ2-7, with D perhaps matching TRBD2 (6 bases). Germline-derived CDR1 and CDR2 are SGHRS and YFSETQ. The CDR3 runs 14 residues. CDR3 bases: TGCGTCAGCAGCCCGGACACTAGCATGGTGGAGCAGTACTTC. This codes for CVSSPDTSMVEQYF.

V and J are TRBV3-1 and TRBJ2-1, with a weak D call TRBD1 (6 bases). The CDR3 length is 17 residues. The germline gives CDR1 LGHDT, CDR2 YNNKEL (reference sequence). V lost 2 bases to trimming and J lost 5 bases, with 19 bases between them. In DNA form, the CDR3 reads TGTGCCAGCAGCCAAAAAAAAACGGGACACCCGAACAATGAGCAGTTCTTC. Translated, it gives CASSQKKTGHPNNEQFF.

This clonotype showed up many times. The rearrangement joins TRBV12-3 or TRBV12-4 to TRBJ1-5, with D possibly TRBD1 on 5 matching bases. The CDR3 sequence is 14 residues long. V lost 4 bases, J lost 3 bases, and 10 bases lay in between. The CDR3 here is CASSWGGPNQPQHF. CDR3 coding DNA: TGTGCCAGCAGTTGGGGGGGACCCAATCAGCCCCAGCATTTT.

The chain is built from TRBV11-1 and TRBJ2-1, with 11 bases matching TRBD2. CDR3 length: 17 residues. From germline, CDR1 is SGHAT and CDR2 FQDESV (reference sequence). J was trimmed by 5 bases and V by 3 bases; bases with no gene match: 9. CDR3 DNA sequence: TGTGCCAGCAGCTTTCGACTAGCGGGATTGTCAGACAATGAGCAGTTCTTC. It codes for CASSFRLAGLSDNEQFF.

This clonotype has ten or more counts. This chain uses TRBV20-1 with TRBJ1-5, with 8 bases matching TRBD1. Looked up from germline, CDR1 is DFQATT and CDR2 is SNEGSKA (reference sequence). V gave up 3 bases and J gave up 9 bases; unmatched junction bases: 4. The CDR3 is 12 residues long. The CDR3 nucleotides read TGCAGTGCTAGTGGACAGGGTGGGCCCCAGCATTTT. Protein sequence: CSASGQGGPQHF.

This clonotype showed up many times. The rearrangement links TRBV6-1 to TRBJ2-7, with TRBD1 matching over 9 bases. V shed 6 bases and J 5 bases; nucleotides not matched to a gene: 8. The CDR3 consists of 14 residues. CDR1 is MNHNS and CDR2 is SASEGT in the germline V gene. CDR3 sequence: CASSRGQGGNEQYF. Here the CDR3 DNA reads TGTGCCAGCAGCCGGGGACAGGGAGGCAACGAGCAGTACTTC.

This clonotype was picked up many times. The V and J genes are TRBV6-2 or TRBV6-3 and TRBJ2-5; maybe TRBD2 (6 bases). This CDR3 spans 13 amino acids. V was clipped by 6 bases and J by 5 bases, with 13 bases between them. CDR1 is MNHEY and CDR2 is SVGEGT in the germline V gene. As DNA, the CDR3 is TGTGCCAGCAGACCCTGGGAGGAGGAGACCCAGTACTTC. As protein: CASRPWEEETQYF.

In this sample, this clonotype turned up many times. Written as DNA, the CDR3 is TGCAGTGCTAGAGGGACAGGGGATAGCTACACCTTC. Its protein is CSARGTGDSYTF. The V call is TRBV20-1, the J call TRBJ1-2; the match to TRBD1 covers 9 bases. Per germline, CDR1 DFQATT and CDR2 SNEGSKA (reference sequence). After removal of 1 base from V and 9 bases from J, the junction contained 3 bases not matched to a gene. The CDR3 spans 12 residues.

Note on this clonotype: Given a much more abundant clone one base away, this may be a read error. The CDR3 sequence: CASSVQASRYTLYF. Here the CDR3 DNA reads TGTGCCAGCAGCGTACAGGCTAGCAGGTATACGCTGTATTTT. The rearrangement links TRBV3-1 to TRBJ2-3; TRBD1 or TRBD2 may be the D gene (5 bases each). CDR1 is LGHDT, CDR2 YNNKEL, per germline (reference sequence). The CDR3 is 14 amino acids.

This clonotype showed up just once. This sequence joins TRBV13 and TRBJ2-3; no clear D. This CDR3 contains 15 residues. CDR1 and CDR2 from the germline V gene are PRHDT and FYEKMQ (reference sequence). Trimming cost V 5 bases and J 2 bases, with 14 bases left between them. CDR3 nucleotide sequence: TGTGCCAGCAGCCCCTTAAGCAGTCACACAGATACGCAGTATTTT. Translating it yields CASSPLSSHTDTQYF.

This clonotype was counted ten times or more. V gene TRBV18 combines with J gene TRBJ2-3, with D unresolved. CDR3 length: 11 residues. The ends were cut back, 8 bases at V and 5 bases at J, with 8 bases in the middle. Per germline, CDR1 KGHSH and CDR2 LQKENI. The CDR3 nucleotides are TGTGCCAGCACCCGGCTAGATACGCAGTATTTT. It translates to CASTRLDTQYF.

This clonotype has only a few counts. CDR3 residues: CASSTSPGLADTDTQYF. DNA for the CDR3: TGTGCCAGCAGCACCTCCCCCGGACTAGCGGACACAGATACGCAGTATTTT. This chain links TRBV7-3 with TRBJ2-3, with TRBD2 matching over 10 bases. Looked up from germline, CDR1 is SGHTA and CDR2 is FQGTGA. The CDR3 is made up of 17 amino acids. Trimming at V came to 5 bases and at J to 2 bases, leaving 10 bases not matched to a gene.

The table lists this clonotype with many counts. CDR3 nucleotide sequence: TGCAGTGCTAGAGATCCGGACTCCTACGAGCAGTACTTC. This sequence encodes CSARDPDSYEQYF. The gene calls are TRBV20-1 and TRBJ2-7; D gene unclear. V lost 0 bases and J 0 bases, leaving 6 bases between the germline ends. CDR3 length: 13 residues. Per the germline V gene, CDR1 is DFQATT and CDR2 is SNEGSKA (reference sequence).

This clonotype occurred many times. The rearrangement links TRBV28 to TRBJ1-3; 7 positions match TRBD1. The germline CDR1 and CDR2 sequences are MDHEN and SYDVKM. Losses at the gene ends were 7 bases for V and 2 bases for J; bases not matched to a gene: 8. The CDR3 has 15 amino acids. The CDR3 protein is CASTASTGAGNTIYF. DNA of the CDR3: TGTGCCAGCACCGCATCCACAGGGGCTGGAAACACCATATATTTT.

About this clonotype itself: This may stem from a read error, because a much larger clone lies one nucleotide away. The chain is built from TRBV27 and TRBJ2-3; TRBD2 aligns across 10 bases. J lost 6 bases, V lost 7 bases, and 7 bases had no gene match. The CDR3 contains 14 residues. Germline V CDR1 and CDR2: MNHEY, SMNVEV (reference sequence). CDR3 nucleotide sequence: TGTGCCAGCACCCTAGCGGGAGTCAGGGATACGCAGTATTTT. Amino acids: CASTLAGVRDTQYF.

This clonotype was counted at least ten times. V and J are TRBV18 and TRBJ2-5, with D perhaps matching TRBD1 (5 bases). Germline lookup yields CDR1 KGHSH and CDR2 LQKENI. V lost 0 bases to trimming and J lost 4 bases, with 6 bases between them. The CDR3 has 13 amino acids. In nucleotides, the CDR3 is TGTGCCAGCTCACCACCGGGGCGAGAGACCCAGTACTTC. As protein: CASSPPGRETQYF.

This clonotype was seen just once. Germline is not matched at one junction end, which may reflect a read error. The rearrangement links TRBV6-1 to TRBJ2-1; D unclear. The CDR3 length is 13 residues. Germline CDR1 MNHNS, CDR2 SASEGT. The CDR3 sequence is CSYAGGQLNEQFF. The CDR3 nucleotides are TGTTCTTATGCAGGTGGCCAGTTAAATGAGCAATTCTTC.